These T cell receptor beta chains were read from a single sample in a study of PD-1 blockade in mismatch repair-deficient tumors. Profiling relied on immunoSEQ multiplex PCR, and the TCRdb table lists in-frame clones only, not all of them. The repertoire holds some 100,000 clones, with about 79% as singletons. This specimen consisted of peripheral blood, obtained 30 to 36 weeks after starting pembrolizumab. The receptors originated from an adult with mismatch repair-deficient cancer. The CDR3 runs from the conserved cysteine through the conserved F or W. Each record gives: D gene, clone size, V gene, J gene, CDR3 protein, CDR3 DNA. The D gene is left open where the match is weak. Expanded clones are given a class, and other clones once, few, many or no size at all.

NA	NA	TRBV4-3	TRBJ2-5	CASSQDTSKETQYF	TGCGCCAGCAGCCAAGATACTAGTAAAGAGACCCAGTACTTC
NA	once	TRBV7-9	TRBJ1-3	CASKTGSGNTIYF	TGTGCCAGCAAGACGGGGTCCGGAAACACCATATATTTT
NA	NA	TRBV6-5	TRBJ2-7	CASTPTRGYEQYF	TGTGCCAGCACTCCAACGCGGGGCTACGAGCAGTACTTC
NA	NA	TRBV4-1	TRBJ1-2	CASSQDPRGYYGYTF	TGCGCCAGCAGCCAAGACCCCCGGGGGTACTATGGCTACACCTTC
NA	NA	TRBV5-1	TRBJ2-7	CASRTYFAPYEQYF	TGCGCCAGCCGTACCTACTTTGCCCCCTACGAGCAGTACTTC
NA	NA	TRBV15	TRBJ2-7	CATSRASGRGTYEQYF	TGTGCCACCAGCAGAGCTTCTGGTCGGGGGACCTACGAGCAGTACTTC
NA	once	TRBV14	TRBJ2-5	CASSQDSGRRWTQYF	TGTGCCAGCAGCCAAGATTCTGGTCGACGCTGGACCCAGTACTTC
NA	NA	TRBV13	TRBJ1-1	CASSQGTSGGTEAFF	TGTGCCAGCAGCCAGGGGACGAGCGGGGGCACTGAAGCTTTCTTT
NA	NA	TRBV9	TRBJ2-1	CASSGSGPTYEQFF	TGTGCCAGCAGCGGGTCAGGGCCGACCTACGAGCAGTTCTTC
NA	NA	TRBV12-5	TRBJ2-7	CASGLEPGPQGSEQYF	TGTGCTAGTGGTTTGGAGCCGGGGCCTCAGGGGAGCGAGCAGTACTTC
NA	NA	TRBV9	TRBJ1-1	CASSVETNTEAFF	TGTGCCAGCAGCGTAGAAACTAACACTGAAGCTTTCTTT
NA	once	TRBV6-5	TRBJ2-2	CASSYTGAVTGELFF	TGTGCCAGCAGTTACACGGGAGCGGTCACCGGGGAGCTGTTTTTT
NA	NA	TRBV9	TRBJ2-1	CASSGVSSYNEQFF	TGTGCCAGCAGCGGGGTAAGCTCCTACAATGAGCAGTTCTTC
NA	few	TRBV7-9	TRBJ1-1	CASSPRNTEAFF	TGTGCCAGCAGCCCTCGCAACACTGAAGCTTTCTTT
TRBD1	NA	TRBV2	TRBJ1-5	CASSRDRGFNQPQHF	TGTGCCAGCAGCCGGGACAGGGGGTTTAATCAGCCCCAGCATTTT
TRBD2	NA	TRBV25-1	TRBJ2-7	CASSRGGLAAGEQYF	TGTGCCAGCAGTCGTGGGGGACTAGCGGCGGGTGAGCAGTACTTC